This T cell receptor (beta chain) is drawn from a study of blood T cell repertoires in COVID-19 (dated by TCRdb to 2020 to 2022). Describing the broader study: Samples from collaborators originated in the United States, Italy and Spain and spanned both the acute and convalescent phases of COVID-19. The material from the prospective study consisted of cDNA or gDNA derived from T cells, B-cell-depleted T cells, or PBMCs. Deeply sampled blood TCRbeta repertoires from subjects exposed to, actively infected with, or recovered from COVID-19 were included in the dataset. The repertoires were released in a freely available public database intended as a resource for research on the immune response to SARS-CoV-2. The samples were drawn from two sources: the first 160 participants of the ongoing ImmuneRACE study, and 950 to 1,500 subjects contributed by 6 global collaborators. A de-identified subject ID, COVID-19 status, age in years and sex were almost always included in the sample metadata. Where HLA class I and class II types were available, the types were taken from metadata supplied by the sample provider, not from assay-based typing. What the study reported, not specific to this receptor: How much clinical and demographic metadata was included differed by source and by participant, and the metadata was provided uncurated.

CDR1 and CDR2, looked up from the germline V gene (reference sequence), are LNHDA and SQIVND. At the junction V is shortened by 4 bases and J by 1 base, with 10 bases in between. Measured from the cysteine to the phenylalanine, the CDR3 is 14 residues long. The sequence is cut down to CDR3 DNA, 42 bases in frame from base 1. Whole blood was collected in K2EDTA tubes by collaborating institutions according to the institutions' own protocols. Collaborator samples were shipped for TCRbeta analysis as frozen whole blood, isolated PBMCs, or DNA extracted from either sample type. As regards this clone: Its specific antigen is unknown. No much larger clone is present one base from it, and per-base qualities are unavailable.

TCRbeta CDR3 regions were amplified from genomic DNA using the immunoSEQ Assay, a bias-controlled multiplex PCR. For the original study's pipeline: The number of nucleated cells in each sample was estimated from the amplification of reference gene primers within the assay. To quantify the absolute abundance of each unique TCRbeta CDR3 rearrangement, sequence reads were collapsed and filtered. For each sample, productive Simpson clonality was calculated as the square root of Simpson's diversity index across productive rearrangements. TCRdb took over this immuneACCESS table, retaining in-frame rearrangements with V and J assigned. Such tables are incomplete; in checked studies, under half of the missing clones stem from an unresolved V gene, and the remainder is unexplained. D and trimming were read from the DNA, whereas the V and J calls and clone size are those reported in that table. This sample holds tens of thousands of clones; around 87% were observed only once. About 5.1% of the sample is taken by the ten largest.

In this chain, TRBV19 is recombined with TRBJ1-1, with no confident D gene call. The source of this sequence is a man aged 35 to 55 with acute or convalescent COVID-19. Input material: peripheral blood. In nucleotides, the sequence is TGTGCCAGTAGTACCTTCACACGGAACACTGAAGCTTTCTTT. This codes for CASSTFTRNTEAFF.